Included here is one TCR beta chain sequence, with context. In this sample, this clonotype turned up a few times. No antigen is known for it. The input lacks base qualities; no much larger clone sits a single base away. Here V drops 6 bases and J drops 6 bases, and the junction holds 10 bases not matched to any gene. The CDR3, from cysteine to phenylalanine, totals 15 residues. CDR3 DNA is the only sequence kept; it has 45 bases, read in frame from the first base. For CDR1 and CDR2, the germline V gene lists MDHEN and SYDVKM. The sample's time point, from its label and the paper: persistent/refractory GD, antithyroid drugs over 5 years with positive TRAb. For both TCR sequencing and RNA sequencing, RNA was extracted from PBMCs using TRIzol. Graves' disease was diagnosed according to American Thyroid Association guidelines. The patients came from an endocrinology department in Xi'an, China. Each patient gave about 8.1 milliliters of peripheral blood, collected in an EDTA anticoagulant tube. Ficoll Paque Plus density gradient separation was used to isolate PBMCs, and no further T cell sorting was done. An Agilent 2100 Bioanalyzer and agarose gel were used to check RNA quality, while a NanoDrop 2000 measured RNA concentration.

Preparation of the library involved multiplex PCR. Sequenced using an Illumina HiSeq 4000. CDR3 regions were amplified by Arm-PCR with iRepertoire HTBI primers to construct TCR beta libraries. Before sequencing, the PCR products underwent gel purification. The study's own analysis went as follows. Across samples, around 58 TRBV and 15 or so TRBJ segments were identified and used for gene usage analysis of CDR3 amino acid clonotypes. COPE and FqMerger were used to merge filtered high-quality paired reads into contigs. Contigs were aligned with BLAST to IMGT TRBV, TRBD and TRBJ reference genes, and CDR3 was defined per IMGT. Highly expanded clones were defined as clonotypes with a frequency above 0.1%. Shannon entropy was used to measure repertoire diversity, and the Gini coefficient was used to measure V-J evenness. A clonotype found in more than one individual was treated as public. TCRdb reran the public reads through fastp at Q25 and MiXCR, keeping productive beta chains. A single entry per CDR3 protein holds the most common genes and DNA from its merged rows. TCRdb, not the authors, supplied the V and J calls. The sample yields approximately 440,000 distinct CDR3 sequences; less than 25% were counted once. The ten largest clones capture approximately 25% of the sample.

These data originate in a study of regulatory T cells in long-lasting Graves disease (TCRdb year 2021). Regarding the study in general: To count as having persistent Graves' disease, a patient had to have received antithyroid drug treatment for over 5 years with TSH receptor autoantibodies remaining persistently positive. A total of around 35 samples were covered by TCR sequencing, comprising about 13 persistent and some 20 newly diagnosed Graves' disease patients. Antithyroid drugs had been taken for roughly 10 years on average by persistent Graves' disease patients in the clinical cohort. The study took place in China and was registered as a clinical trial. Peripheral blood TCR sequencing and RNA sequencing compared persistent Graves' disease patients with newly diagnosed Graves' disease patients.

The study at large found these results: Preferential use of TRBV28, TRBJ1-2 and TRBJ2-5 was observed in persistent disease, whereas TRBV20-1 and TRBJ2-1 were favored in newly diagnosed disease. Compared with newly diagnosed patients, persistent Graves' disease patients had lower TCR Shannon entropy and fewer highly expanded clones, which suggests clonal expansion. More public clonotypes were shared among persistent patients (2,741) than among newly diagnosed patients (under 1,000). As a limitation, the authors acknowledged that the small sample size may reduce accuracy. Sequencing and analysis were restricted to the TCR beta chain. Peripheral blood alone was examined, since thyroid tissue, which constituted the primary lesion, could not be accessed.

The receptor was derived from a female donor with Graves disease. The chain uses TRBV28 and TRBJ1-5, and 8 junction bases match TRBD1. The source was peripheral blood mononuclear cells (PBMCs), collected when the disease was refractory, from a patient treated with antithyroid drugs. The nucleotide sequence is given as TGTGCCAGCAGCCGACAGGGGTTGATGCGTCAGCCCCAGCATTTT. The translation is CASSRQGLMRQPQHF.